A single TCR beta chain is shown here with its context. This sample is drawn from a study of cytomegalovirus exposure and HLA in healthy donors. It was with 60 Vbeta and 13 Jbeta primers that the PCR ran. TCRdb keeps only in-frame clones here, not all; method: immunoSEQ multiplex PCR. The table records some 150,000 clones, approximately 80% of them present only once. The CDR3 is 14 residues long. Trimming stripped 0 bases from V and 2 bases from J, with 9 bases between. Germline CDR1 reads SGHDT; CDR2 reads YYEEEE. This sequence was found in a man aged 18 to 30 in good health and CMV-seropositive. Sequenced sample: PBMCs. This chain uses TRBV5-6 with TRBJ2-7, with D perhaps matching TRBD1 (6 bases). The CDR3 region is CASSLGDITYEQYF. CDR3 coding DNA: TGTGCCAGCAGCTTGGGGGACATTACCTACGAGCAGTACTTC.